One T cell receptor beta chain is described in this entry. Its binding antigen is unknown. The junction departs from the called germline gene at one end, perhaps through a read error. The immunoSEQ hsTCRB v3.0 assay was used at survey level resolution for TRB variable region sequencing. The targeted TRB sequencing depth was about 40,000-50,000 T-cell genomes per sample. An Illumina MiSeq with a v3 150-cycle kit was used to sequence the pooled TRB libraries. The authors' pipeline ran thus. Analysis of repertoires was carried out in R inside a reproducible Nextflow workflow spanning QC, data transformation and analysis. Custom analyses were implemented in LymphoSeq2, an R package for AIRR-Seq data exploration. A handful of samples yielding fewer than 5000 total TRB sequences were excluded, leaving more than 150 analyzed HIV repertoires. Among the approximately 190 retained HIV repertoires, 55 to 65 were collected before ART initiation and under 150 after ART initiation. Each repertoire was downsampled to 5000 TRB nucleotide sequences, and summary statistics were averaged across 100 downsampling iterations. The analysis kept only TRB sequences whose CDR3 regions were at least seven amino acids long. A Shannon entropy-derived clonality score and the Gini coefficient were used to measure diversity. In repertoire networks, the top 5000 CDR3 amino acid sequences were linked whenever an edit distance of one separated two sequences. For TRB CDR3 amino acid sequences, antigen specificity groups and MHC restriction were predicted with GLIPH2. Known CMV, EBV, HIV or tissue antigen associations were flagged by matching CDR3 amino acid sequences against VDJdb and McPAS-TCR. Pre-ART, post-ART and control groups were compared with Wilcoxon signed-rank tests and Holm-Bonferroni correction. What TCRdb holds here is the immuneACCESS table cut down to in-frame rearrangements. Part of the clones is not present; checked against another copy, under half of the missing clones reflect an unresolved V gene, and the others are unexplained. The DNA gave D and trimming, while V, J and clone size come from that table. The sample table records about 34,000 clones; roughly nine tenths of these occur just once. The ten largest make up 13% of the sample.

The data were obtained in a study of long-term antiretroviral therapy in people with HIV (dated by TCRdb to about 2022). Notes on the research overall: Collection of the earliest samples took place about a decade ahead of the 2015 WHO recommendation for immediate ART, at a time when ART was typically delayed until CD4 counts fell. A retrospective serial study tested whether ART initiation and durable HIV suppression were associated with changes in peripheral blood TRB repertoire composition and diversity. A total of over 150 cryopreserved PBMC samples came from a few dozen adults with confirmed HIV infection and were collected serially over a mean of roughly six years (range 1-12). Of the roughly 30 participants with HIV, roughly 10 were female. No cross-contamination during QIAcube processing was seen in test extractions of a monoclonal T-cell line run alongside a few dozen polyclonal samples. Overall results and qualifications from the work: Inferences about post-ART repertoire changes are limited because no data were available on ART adherence, viral resistance or therapy changes. Because pre-ART samples had limited cell numbers, profiling was done on unsorted PBMC rather than on sorted CD4+ and CD8+ T cells. At every time point, the repertoire was dominated by expanded TRB clones first identified before ART initiation, although this dominance fluctuated and, in many PLHIV, declined after ART. HIV repertoires had narrower CDR3 length ranges than controls, and the network structure suggested an antigen-experienced repertoire that shifted only slightly toward naive after ART. The samples were dated from about 2003 to 2018, and the ART regimens that were used may be less effective than current ART regimens. Limited PBMC availability meant only the TCR beta chain was sequenced, without alpha chain pairing. Starting ART was linked to a significant rise in TRB diversity, yet even after long-term ART the diversity remained significantly lower than in transplant donor controls.

To be included, a participant needed at least one PBMC sample from before ART initiation plus at least two post-ART samples. Treatment was received in the United States of America by all participants with HIV. Before DNA extraction, cryopreserved samples of 1-10 million PBMC were thawed and washed. At the time of the earliest PBMC sample, participants with HIV were aged between roughly 20 and 54 years. Each participant contributed PBMC samples from 1-4 timepoints before ART initiation and 2-8 timepoints after ART initiation, with a median of 7 samples. For every participant, serial HIV viral load, CD4+ T-cell count, ART history and demographic data were obtained. A Qiagen kit on a QIAcube was used to extract genomic DNA from unsorted PBMC, with samples processed in batches of 12. Inclusive of the bounding cysteine and phenylalanine, the CDR3 is 15 residues long. The sequence is cut down to CDR3 DNA, 45 bases in frame from base 1. CDR1 and CDR2 (MNHNS, SASEGT) derive from the germline V gene.

The sample consisted of unsorted PBMCs, taken 1.1 years after starting antiretroviral therapy. Here the chain combines TRBV6-1 and TRBJ2-7; the D gene is perhaps TRBD2, from 6 matching bases. This sequence originates from a man younger than 30 with HIV. The CDR3 reads as follows: CASREGAGSSYEQYF. The nucleotide sequence is given as TGTGCCAGCAGGGAAGGGGCGGGGTCATCCTACGAGCAGTACTTC.